The rows below give T cell receptor beta chains drawn from one sample of a study of long-term antiretroviral therapy in people with HIV. Assay used: immunoSEQ multiplex PCR; TCRdb lists only in-frame clones, some missing. The sample contains roughly 29,000 clones, roughly 95% of which appear only once. Sequencing used unsorted PBMCs, obtained approximately 6.1 years after starting antiretroviral therapy. These receptors were obtained from a man younger than 45 with HIV. Both conserved end residues are part of each CDR3. The D gene is left open where the match is weak. Clone size is given for some rows only: seen once, a few or many times, or a class if the clone is expanded.

j_call v_call clone_size d_call cdr3_aa cdr3_nt
TRBJ2-3 TRBV5-1 NA TRBD2 CASSQSGRGADTQYF TGCGCCAGCAGCCAGAGCGGGAGAGGCGCAGATACGCAGTATTTT
TRBJ2-7 TRBV28 NA NA CAAGQTYEQYF TGTGCCGCGGGGCAGACGTACGAGCAGTACTTC
TRBJ2-1 TRBV10-3 NA TRBD1 CAIRDDRVNNEQFF TGTGCCATCAGAGACGACAGGGTAAACAATGAGCAGTTCTTC
TRBJ2-5 TRBV6-5 once NA CASSYGQEEETQYF TGTGCCAGCAGTTACGGGCAGGAAGAAGAGACCCAGTACTTC
TRBJ1-2 TRBV5-1 once NA CASSLGLNSANYGYTF TGCGCCAGCAGCTTGGGGCTAAACTCAGCTAACTATGGCTACACCTTC
TRBJ2-3 TRBV4-3 NA TRBD2 CASTPEVAGAADTQYF TGCGCCAGCACGCCCGAGGTGGCGGGAGCGGCAGATACGCAGTATTTT
TRBJ2-3 TRBV6-4 NA NA CASSDRPSGTDTQYF TGTGCCAGCAGTGATCGGCCTAGCGGCACAGATACGCAGTATTTT
TRBJ2-7 TRBV18 NA TRBD1 CASSPTRTGFMYEQYF TGTGCCAGCTCACCTACACGGACAGGGTTTATGTACGAGCAGTACTTC
TRBJ1-4 TRBV5-1 NA NA CARQGKANEKLFF TGCGCCAGACAGGGAAAAGCTAATGAAAAACTGTTTTTT
TRBJ2-4 TRBV18 NA TRBD1 CASSPPGQAKNIQYF TGTGCCAGCTCACCACCGGGACAGGCAAAAAACATTCAGTACTTC
TRBJ2-7 TRBV10-3 NA NA CAISAPGRPYEQYF TGTGCCATCAGTGCCCCGGGGCGGCCCTACGAGCAGTACTTC
TRBJ1-1 TRBV2 once NA CASSPRGNTEAFF TGTGCCAGCAGCCCCAGGGGGAACACTGAAGCTTTCTTT
TRBJ2-7 TRBV4-3 NA NA CASSQDPESYEQYF TGCGCCAGCAGCCAAGATCCAGAGTCCTACGAGCAGTACTTC
TRBJ2-1 TRBV29-1 NA NA CSVEPGPSVGNEQFF TGCAGCGTTGAACCCGGGCCATCGGTGGGGAATGAGCAGTTCTTC
TRBJ1-1 TRBV28 NA NA CASSSPAVTPEAFF TGTGCCAGCAGTTCCCCCGCGGTGACGCCTGAAGCTTTCTTT
TRBJ2-7 TRBV28 NA TRBD2 CAAFRGLAGDVQYF TGTGCAGCTTTCCGGGGACTAGCGGGAGATGTGCAGTACTTC